The clone carrying this T cell receptor beta chain qualifies as medium-sized. The data stem from a study of blood T cell repertoires in COVID-19. This CDR3 region has 15 residues. CDR1 KGHSH and CDR2 LQKENI come from the germline V gene. Trimming took 3 bases from V and 1 from J, leaving 12 bases between them. This table comes from immunoSEQ multiplex PCR, and its TCRdb copy is limited to in-frame clones, with some not included. The table has approximately 100,000 clones, approximately 91% seen once. This sequence was found in a man aged 50 to 60 with acute or convalescent COVID-19. The rearrangement joins TRBV18 to TRBJ1-1; D unclear. The sample consisted of peripheral blood. CDR3 coding DNA: TGTGCCAGCTCACCTCTTCCAGGTGGGAACACTGAAGCTTTCTTT. Amino acid sequence: CASSPLPGGNTEAFF.